Here is one T cell receptor (beta chain) with its context. V shed 5 bases and J 2 bases; nucleotides not matched to a gene: 12. The CDR3 consists of 16 residues. The germline V gene encodes CDR1 MDHEN and CDR2 SYDVKM. How the authors handled the data: Scientists estimated how many nucleated cells there were by amplifying reference gene primers. Clones were sequenced by immunoSEQ multiplex PCR, and TCRdb holds only the in-frame ones, with some missing. Clone size and the V and J calls come from that table; the DNA yielded D and trimming. The repertoire includes under 130,000 clones, more than 80% of them detected once, and 9.4% sits in the top ten. This specimen comes from a study of blood T cell repertoires in COVID-19. About the study: COVID-19 samples collected from the United States, Italy and Spain covered acute and convalescent phases. In each case, the material was cDNA or gDNA derived from T cells, B-cell-depleted T cells, or PBMCs.

The clonotype originates from an older woman with acute or convalescent COVID-19. The chain carries TRBV28 and TRBJ2-7; 7 nucleotides line up with TRBD1. The sample comprised peripheral blood. CDR3 amino acids: CASSRRGGRGPYEQYF. DNA for the CDR3: TGTGCCAGCAGTCGCCGAGGGGGCAGAGGACCCTACGAGCAGTACTTC.